The T cell receptor (beta chain) described here comes from a study of T-cell reconstitution after alpha-beta-depleted transplantation in children. This clonotype was observed at least ten times. Antigen unknown. TCRbeta library preparation incorporated unique molecular identifiers. TCRdb reprocessed the PCR reads via MiXCR and lists one record per CDR3 protein. The table shows 200,000 to 250,000 distinct CDR3 sequences, with around 7.8% occurring only once. From germline, CDR1 is MGHRA and CDR2 YSYEKL. V was pared by 2 bases and J by 1 base, with 10 bases between. The CDR3 contains 15 residues. Notes on the study in general: Several hundred rapidly expanded clones from non-depleted graft cells reportedly supplied alpha-beta T cells about two months post-transplant.

This chain joins TRBV4-1 and TRBJ2-3, with D perhaps TRBD2 (6 bases). This receptor was identified in a male patient aged 10 to 17 who had a stem cell transplant for acute lymphoblastic leukemia, so the T cells may come from the graft donor. Source: PBMCs, mostly from graft donor cells, taken 180 days after TCRalphabeta/CD19-depleted stem cell transplant. For the CDR3, the DNA is TGCGCCAGCAGCCAAATGGGGGGTGGCACAGATACGCAGTATTTT. Residues: CASSQMGGGTDTQYF.